Listed below are T cell receptor beta chains from one sample, sequenced in a study of T cell responses to AZD1222 COVID-19 vaccine. Sequenced by immunoSEQ multiplex PCR; TCRdb stores in-frame clones only, minus some. The top ten clones hold over 1.5% of a sample with around 130,000 clones, around 94% of them seen once. The source was peripheral blood, collected on day 0 of AZD1222 vaccination. These receptors were obtained from an adult in good health. Each CDR3 is given with its conserved first and last residue. The order of the fields is CDR3 DNA, CDR3 protein, CDR3 length, V gene, D gene, clone size, J gene. A D gene is named only where the DNA matches it firmly. Size tells how often a clone was seen (once, few, many) or the class of an expanded clone, and some rows leave it out.

TGTGCCAGCAGTACCTCAACAGGGTACCATTCACCCCTCCACTTT CASSTSTGYHSPLHF 15 TRBV6-2/TRBV6-3 - - TRBJ1-6
TGTGCCAGCTCGCGCAAGAGGTTACAGCGGGATGTGGAGACCCAGTACTTC CASSRKRLQRDVETQYF 17 TRBV18 TRBD2 - TRBJ2-5
TGTGCCAGCAGCTCCCCTAGCGGTGGAGAGACCCAGTACTTC CASSSPSGGETQYF 14 TRBV7-8 TRBD2 - TRBJ2-5
TGTGCCAGCAGCCCTGGACAGGGGGAGACTGAAGCTTTCTTT CASSPGQGETEAFF 14 TRBV5-8 TRBD1 - TRBJ1-1
TGTGCCAGCAGCTGGAGCTCCACCGGGGAGCTGTTTTTT CASSWSSTGELFF 13 TRBV27 - - TRBJ2-2
TGCAGTGCTAGAGATCAGGAGACCCAGTACTTC CSARDQETQYF 11 TRBV20-1 - - TRBJ2-5
TGTGCCAGCAGTGAAATGGGCGGGGGGGCCGTAGAGACCCAGTACTTC CASSEMGGGAVETQYF 16 TRBV2 TRBD2 - TRBJ2-5
TGTGCCACCCTACTCAGGCTGAACACTGAAGCTTTCTTT CATLLRLNTEAFF 13 TRBV2 - - TRBJ1-1
TGTGCTAGTGGTTTGTCAGGGGGCTACGGGAACACTGAAGCTTTCTTT CASGLSGGYGNTEAFF 16 TRBV12-5 TRBD1 - TRBJ1-1
TGTGCCAGCAGCCAAGGGGGCGGGACAGCTCCTGAAAAACTGTTTTTT CASSQGGGTAPEKLFF 16 TRBV3-1/TRBV3-2 TRBD1 - TRBJ1-4
TGTGCCAGCAGCCACCTCGGTGACAGCGAGCACGAGCAGTACTTC CASSHLGDSEHEQYF 15 TRBV13 - - TRBJ2-7
TGTGCCAGCTCACCACGGGACACCTCCTACAATGAGCAGTTCTTC CASSPRDTSYNEQFF 15 TRBV18 - - TRBJ2-1
TGCGCCAGCAGCGGGGGACTAGCGGGTTTCTCCTACAATGAGCAGTTCTTC CASSGGLAGFSYNEQFF 17 TRBV5-1 TRBD2 - TRBJ2-1
TGTGCCAGCAGCTGGGACAGGGAAAATTCACCCCTCCACTTT CASSWDRENSPLHF 14 TRBV6-5 TRBD1 few TRBJ1-6
TGCGCCAGCACCCGGGGGGGAAACCAAGAGACCCAGTACTTC CASTRGGNQETQYF 14 TRBV5-1 TRBD2 - TRBJ2-5
TGTGCCAGCAGCCTGTTTGACAGGGGGCGATCCTCTAACTATGGCTACACCTTC CASSLFDRGRSSNYGYTF 18 TRBV7-8 TRBD1 - TRBJ1-2
TGTGCCAGCACCCTCCGGGATTTCAATGAGCAGTTCTTC CASTLRDFNEQFF 13 TRBV12-3/TRBV12-4 - - TRBJ2-1
TGTGCCAGCTCGGGACAGGGTACGGGGGCCCAGTACTTC CASSGQGTGAQYF 13 TRBV25-1 TRBD1 - TRBJ2-5